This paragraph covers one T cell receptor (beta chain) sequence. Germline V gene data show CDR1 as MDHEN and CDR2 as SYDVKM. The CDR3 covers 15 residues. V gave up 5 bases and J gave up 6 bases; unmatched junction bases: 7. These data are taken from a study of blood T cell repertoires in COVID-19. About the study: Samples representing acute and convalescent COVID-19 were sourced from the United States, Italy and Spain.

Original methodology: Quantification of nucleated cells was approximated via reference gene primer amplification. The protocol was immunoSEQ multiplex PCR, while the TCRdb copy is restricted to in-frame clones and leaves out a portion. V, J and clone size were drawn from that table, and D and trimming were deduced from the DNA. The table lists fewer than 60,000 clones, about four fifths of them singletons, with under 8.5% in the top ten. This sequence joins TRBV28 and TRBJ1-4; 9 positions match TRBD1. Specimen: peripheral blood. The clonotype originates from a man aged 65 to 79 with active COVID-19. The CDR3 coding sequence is TGTGCCAGCAGTCCGACCAGGACAGGGGATGAAAAACTGTTTTTT. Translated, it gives CASSPTRTGDEKLFF. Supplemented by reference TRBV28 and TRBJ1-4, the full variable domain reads DVKVTQSSRYLVKRTGEKVFLECVQDMDHENMFWYRQDPGLGLRLIYFSYDVKMKEKGDIPEGYSVSREKKERFSLILESASTNQTSMYLCASSPTRTGDEKLFFGSGTQLSVL.